This T cell receptor beta chain was captured by sequencing in a study of cytomegalovirus exposure and HLA in healthy donors. As for this clone: Antigen: not known.

Whole-study findings and limits: It has been reported that TCR beta sequences accurately predicted the HLA-A and HLA-B alleles of most subjects.

PCR involved 60 Vbeta and 13 Jbeta primers. Using immunoSEQ multiplex PCR, the repertoire was profiled, and TCRdb retains in-frame clones only, with some absent. Of about 120,000 clones in the sample, approximately 70% were seen once. The germline V and J ends were trimmed by 0 bases and 5 bases, with 16 bases remaining between them. CDR3 length: 16 residues. The germline V gene encodes CDR1 MNHEY and CDR2 SMNVEV (reference sequence). The rearrangement joins TRBV27 to TRBJ1-2; D is perhaps TRBD1 (5 bases). The sequence came from a man younger than 45 in good health and CMV-seropositive. Sequencing was performed on PBMCs. CDR3: CASSLSGPGRGYGYTF. The CDR3 region has the DNA TGTGCCAGCAGTTTATCAGGGCCAGGGAGGGGATATGGCTACACCTTC.